Only a few counts were recorded for the clone carrying this T cell receptor (beta chain). Its antigen is unknown. The data originate from a study of vaccination and CD4 T cells after COVID-19. Study as a whole: Comprising six males and four females, the convalescent participants counted two Hispanic individuals among them. Control cultures were supplied with a CEFX pool, an HIV-1 Nef pool, or no peptide at all.

Treatment reported: approximately 9-day PBMC culture with coronavirus spike peptide pools or control peptides (ViraFEST assay). More than 1.5 million PBMCs went into each well for culture with about 10 IU/ml IL-2 and 10 ug/ml peptide pools. Researchers used the Oncomine TCR Beta short-read assay to sequence DNA from cultured CD4+ T cells. TCRdb processed the PCR reads anew with MiXCR; each CDR3 protein has one entry. The profile covers about 17,000 distinct CDR3 sequences, with 45% appearing a single time and around a fifth taken by the ten largest. The germline gives CDR1 LNHDA, CDR2 SQIVND (reference sequence). V was cut by 6 bases and J by 5 bases, with 16 bases left in between. The CDR3 is 14 residues long.

Sequenced here: CD4+ T cells from blood, cultured in vitro, sampled before SARS-CoV-2 vaccination. This receptor was obtained from a human donor who received a COVID-19 vaccine. The gene calls are TRBV19 and TRBJ1-2; D is unresolved. CDR3 nucleotides: TGTGCCAGTAGCACTCCGGGAGGGCTATATGGCTACACCTTC. Its protein is CASSTPGGLYGYTF.